This T cell receptor beta chain came from a study of T cells after yellow fever vaccination. Study-level information: In the case of low-cell-number fractions, SMART-Seq v4 Ultra Low Input was used for preparation.

UMIs and a universal primer site were added when TCR cDNA was made by 5'RACE template switching. TCRdb passed the 5' RACE reads through MiXCR, listing each CDR3 protein once. In the table there are some 320,000 distinct CDR3 sequences, 4.1% of which are singletons. The V segment lost 5 bases and the J segment 11 bases; nucleotides outside the gene matches: 16. The germline gives CDR1 SGHRS, CDR2 YFSETQ. The CDR3 runs to 15 residues. This clonotype was recorded a few times. Its specificity is unknown. Study findings and constraints: Contaminants from the bulk population, in the form of abundant clonotypes, could be found in FACS-sorted repertoires. In post-booster samples, most primary-vaccination clones reappeared (around 95% CD4, 88% CD8).

The TCR was taken from a man aged 18 to 29 who received the YFV17D yellow fever vaccine. The sequences come from PBMCs, collected 5 days after the yellow fever booster vaccination. The chain has TRBV5-1 and TRBJ1-1, with 9 bases matching TRBD1. CDR3 residues: CASRTVPQGAKEAFF. CDR3 DNA sequence: TGCGCCAGCAGAACCGTCCCACAGGGGGCAAAGGAGGCTTTCTTT. The full variable domain, completed using reference TRBV5-1 and TRBJ1-1, is KAGVTQTPRYLIKTRGQQVTLSCSPISGHRSVSWYQQTPGQGLQFLFEYFSETQRNKGNFPGRFSGRQFSNSRSEMNVSTLELGDSALYLCASRTVPQGAKEAFFGQGTRLTVV.